Listed below are T cell receptor beta chains from one sample, sequenced in a study of OX40 agonist ivuxolimab in advanced cancers. Data came from immunoSEQ multiplex PCR; TCRdb stores just in-frame clones and leaves some out. The sample contains 20,000 to 30,000 clones, roughly 93% of which appear only once. The input for sequencing was CD4+ or CD8+ T cells sorted from blood, taken in a trial of the OX40 agonist ivuxolimab. The origin of the receptors is an adult with an advanced solid tumor such as melanoma, head and neck, liver or kidney cancer. Each CDR3 is given with its conserved first and last residue. The D gene is left open where the match is weak. Expanded clones get a size class; other rows say once, few or many, or leave the size out.

v_gene | d_gene | abundance | CDR3aa
TRBV11-2 | - | - | CASSLVVSGADGDEQFF
TRBV4-3 | - | - | CASSRSRDTSSYEQYF
TRBV6-1 | TRBD1 | - | CASSERGTGASRGYGYTF
TRBV7-6 | TRBD2 | - | CASSLGTSGTYEQYF
TRBV4-2 | - | few | CASSQGASFLYEQYF
TRBV9 | TRBD1 | - | CASSVEGQDGNTIYF
TRBV6-5 | TRBD1 | - | CASSSGTGAGKLFF
TRBV30 | TRBD2 | - | CAWSSGLADNEQFF
TRBV7-8 | TRBD1 | - | CASSQLPGGRTDTQYF
TRBV18 | TRBD1 | - | CASSPGQGIGETQYF
TRBV18 | - | once | CASSPVGTEAFF
TRBV5-4 | - | - | CASSIEETQYF
TRBV10-3 | TRBD1 | - | CAISESGVSRQGAPGYTF
TRBV19 | TRBD1 | - | CASSRMGQGVYEQYF
TRBV6-5 | - | - | CASSYSSSPLSYEQYF
TRBV2 | - | - | CASTLLTAPSTYGYTF
TRBV5-6 | - | - | CASSLRDPGGYTF
TRBV6-5 | - | once | CASSPPTLTGELFF
TRBV7-7 | TRBD2 | once | CASSRSGSTDTQYF
TRBV7-9 | - | - | CASSLGGTVREAFF
TRBV5-4 | TRBD2 | - | CASSLGLAGRDTQYF
TRBV28 | - | - | CASSSVMGNEQFF